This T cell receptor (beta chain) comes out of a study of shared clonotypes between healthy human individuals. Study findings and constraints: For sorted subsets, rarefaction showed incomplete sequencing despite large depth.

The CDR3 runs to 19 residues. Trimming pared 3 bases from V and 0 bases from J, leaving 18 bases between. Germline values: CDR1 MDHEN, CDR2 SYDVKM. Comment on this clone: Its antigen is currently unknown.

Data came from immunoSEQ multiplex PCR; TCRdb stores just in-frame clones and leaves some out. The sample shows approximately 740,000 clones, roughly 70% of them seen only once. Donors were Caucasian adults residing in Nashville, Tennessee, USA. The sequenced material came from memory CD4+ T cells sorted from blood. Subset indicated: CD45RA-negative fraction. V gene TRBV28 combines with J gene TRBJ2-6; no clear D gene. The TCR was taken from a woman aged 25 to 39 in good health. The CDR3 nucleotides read TGTGCCAGCAGTTTGGGTTTTCGGTACCCCCACTCTGGGGCCAACGTCCTGACTTTC. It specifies CASSLGFRYPHSGANVLTF.